The clone carrying this TCR beta chain was picked up many times. Germline CDR1 SQVTM, CDR2 ANQGSEA. CDR3 length equals 15 residues. Trimming removed 6 bases from V and 4 bases from J, with 22 bases in between. TCRdb independently ran MiXCR on the RT-PCR reads; one entry per CDR3 protein. The sample yields roughly 880,000 distinct CDR3 sequences, 18% seen once. The data originate from a study of patients and donors after allogeneic stem cell transplantation. V is TRBV29-1 and J is TRBJ2-7; D gene uncertain. This TCR was recovered from a human donor who was either an allogeneic HSCT recipient or a stem cell or donor lymphocyte infusion donor (not recorded which). It is not recorded whose cells these are; they may come from a transplant donor. Sample: blood, either unsorted or a sorted T cell fraction (not recorded which). The CDR3 coding sequence is TGCAGCGTCGTAGAGCCGGGCCGAGGTGGATACGAGCAGTACTTC. This gives the protein CSVVEPGRGGYEQYF.